The 13 T cell receptor beta chains below were found in one sample sequenced in a study of molecular identifiers for immune sequencing clone quantification. TCRdb redid the calling of the PCR reads with MiXCR, one entry per CDR3 protein. The sample includes 8,500 to 11,000 distinct CDR3 sequences, 15% to 20% of them seen just once. What was sequenced was naive CD8+ T cells from blood, with Jurkat cell RNA spiked in. The sample's subset: FACS-sorted CD8+CD4-CCR7+CD45RA+ naive T cells. Source of these receptors: a human donor in good health. Some libraries in this study had Jurkat cell RNA spiked in.

The chain recombines TRBV7-9 with TRBJ2-5, with 7 bases identical to TRBD2. CDR3 length: 16 amino acids. CDR1 and CDR2 from the germline V gene are SEHNR and FQNEAQ (reference sequence). V lost 2 bases to trimming and J lost 5 bases; unmatched junction nucleotides: 11. CDR3 DNA: TGTGCCAGCAGCTTAAGTCACGAGAGCGGGAAGGAGACCCAGTACTTC. Encoded protein: CASSLSHESGKETQYF.

This chain connects TRBV20-1 to TRBJ2-7, with 9 bases that match TRBD2. The CDR3 totals 16 residues. Germline assignment: CDR1 DFQATT and CDR2 SNEGSKA (reference sequence). Trimming took 0 bases from V and 2 from J; bases not matched to a gene: 8. Here the CDR3 DNA reads TGCAGTGCTAGAGATGTCAGGACTAGCGTCACCTACGAGCAGTACTTC. It is translated as CSARDVRTSVTYEQYF.

This clonotype was counted many times. The rearrangement links TRBV29-1 to TRBJ2-7, with TRBD1 matching over 7 bases. CDR1 SQVTM and CDR2 ANQGSEA come from the germline V gene. Trimming took 2 bases from V and 2 from J; bases not matched to a gene: 3. This CDR3 has 13 amino acids. This CDR3 reads CSVETGDTYEQYF. The CDR3 DNA follows: TGCAGCGTTGAAACAGGGGATACCTACGAGCAGTACTTC.

The chain combines TRBV19 with TRBJ2-5; possibly TRBD1 for D (5 bases). CDR1 is LNHDA and CDR2 is SQIVND in the germline V gene (reference sequence). Trimming shortened V by 1 base and J by 4 bases, and 10 bases separated the two germline ends. The CDR3 sequence is 14 residues long. CDR3 sequence: CASSIGGWGETQYF. In DNA form, the CDR3 reads TGTGCCAGTAGTATAGGGGGCTGGGGAGAGACCCAGTACTTC. The full variable domain, with the rest looked up from reference TRBV19 and TRBJ2-5, is DGGITQSPKYLFRKEGQNVTLSCEQNLNHDAMYWYRQDPGQGLRLIYYSQIVNDFQKGDIAEGYSVSREKKESFPLTVTSAQKNPTAFYLCASSIGGWGETQYFGPGTRLLVL.

Sample share makes this clonotype medium-sized. The rearrangement joins TRBV3-1 to TRBJ2-4, with a weak D call TRBD2 (6 bases). V lost 0 bases and J lost 5, with 14 bases in between. The CDR3 spans 16 residues. Looked up from germline, CDR1 is LGHDT and CDR2 is YNNKEL (reference sequence). The CDR3 DNA is TGTGCCAGCAGCCAAGATCAACGGGGGACTCAAAACATTCAGTACTTC. Residues: CASSQDQRGTQNIQYF.

In the case of this clonotype: With a much larger clone just one base away, this may be a read error. The V call is TRBV19, the J call TRBJ2-7; TRBD1 is a possible D gene (5 bases). Germline V gives CDR1 LNHDA, CDR2 SQIVND (reference sequence). Between the trimmed V and J ends, which lost 2 bases and 4 bases, there was a span of 12 bases. This CDR3 region has 14 residues. This CDR3 reads CASSIWFGAYEQYF. CDR3 DNA: TGTGCCAGTAGTATATGGTTTGGGGCGTACGAGCAGTACTTC.

By share of the sample, this clonotype is medium-sized. This sequence joins TRBV21-1 and TRBJ2-3. TRBV21-1 represents a pseudogene. CDR3 length equals 14 residues. CDR3 DNA sequence: TGTGCCAGCAGCAAAGCGCTAGACACAGATACGCAGTATTTT. This sequence encodes CASSKALDTDTQYF.

The V call is TRBV20-1, the J call TRBJ2-7; D is perhaps TRBD1 or TRBD2 (5 bases each). Germline-derived CDR1 and CDR2 are DFQATT and SNEGSKA (reference sequence). Trimming left V 0 bases short and J 2 bases short, with 14 bases between. This CDR3 spans 15 amino acids. Here the CDR3 DNA reads TGCAGTGCTAGAGATAGGGACCATTTAACCTACGAGCAGTACTTC. This translates into CSARDRDHLTYEQYF.

Many counts were recorded for this clonotype. This sequence joins TRBV28 and TRBJ1-5; 7 nucleotides line up with TRBD1. The CDR3 length is 14 residues. Germline values: CDR1 MDHEN, CDR2 SYDVKM. The junction had 4 bases not matched to a gene; V was cut back by 2 bases and J by 6 bases. The CDR3 region is CASSLKGAVQPQHF. The CDR3 bases are TGTGCCAGCAGTTTAAAGGGGGCGGTTCAGCCCCAGCATTTT. Combining the CDR3 with reference TRBV28 and TRBJ1-5 gives the whole variable domain DVKVTQSSRYLVKRTGEKVFLECVQDMDHENMFWYRQDPGLGLRLIYFSYDVKMKEKGDIPEGYSVSREKKERFSLILESASTNQTSMYLCASSLKGAVQPQHFGDGTRLSIL.

This clonotype was picked up a small number of times. This chain links TRBV9 with TRBJ2-7, with 8 positions matching TRBD1. V lost 2 bases, J lost 5 bases, and 3 bases stayed unmatched. Germline V gene data show CDR1 as SGDLS and CDR2 as YYNGEE. The CDR3 is made up of 13 amino acids. Written as DNA, the CDR3 is TGTGCCAGCAGCGTGACAGGGGCCCACGAGCAGTACTTC. It specifies CASSVTGAHEQYF. Variable domain in full (rest from reference TRBV9 and TRBJ2-7): DSGVTQTPKHLITATGQRVTLRCSPRSGDLSVYWYQQSLDQGLQFLIQYYNGEERAKGNILERFSAQQFPDLHSELNLSSLELGDSALYFCASSVTGAHEQYFGPGTRLTVT.

As to this clonotype: A read error may explain this, as a much larger clone is one base away. The rearrangement links TRBV4-2 to TRBJ2-3, with 9 bases that match TRBD2. CDR1 is LGHNA, CDR2 YNFKEQ, per germline. CDR3 length: 17 residues. The CDR3 nucleotides are TGTGCCAGCAGCCAAGAGGTAGCGGGAGTTAGCACAGATGCGCAGTATTTT. Its translation: CASSQEVAGVSTDAQYF.

The sample holds a few counts of this clonotype. The chain recombines TRBV7-9 with TRBJ2-7; 7 nucleotides agree with TRBD1. Trimming took 4 bases from V and 3 from J; bases not matched to a gene: 9. CDR3 length: 15 residues. From germline, CDR1 is SEHNR and CDR2 FQNEAQ (reference sequence). CDR3 region: CASSSGRGQIYEQYF. CDR3 nucleotides: TGTGCCAGCAGCTCGGGCAGGGGACAGATCTACGAGCAGTACTTC.

This clonotype was counted many times. The chain links TRBV28 to TRBJ2-7; 8 bases fit TRBD2. The V segment lost 7 bases and the J segment 1 base; nucleotides outside the gene matches: 3. CDR1 MDHEN and CDR2 SYDVKM come from the germline V gene. This CDR3 has 13 amino acids. CDR3 in DNA: TGTGCCAGCATGGAGCGGGGGTCCTACGAGCAGTACTTC. Translation gives CASMERGSYEQYF.